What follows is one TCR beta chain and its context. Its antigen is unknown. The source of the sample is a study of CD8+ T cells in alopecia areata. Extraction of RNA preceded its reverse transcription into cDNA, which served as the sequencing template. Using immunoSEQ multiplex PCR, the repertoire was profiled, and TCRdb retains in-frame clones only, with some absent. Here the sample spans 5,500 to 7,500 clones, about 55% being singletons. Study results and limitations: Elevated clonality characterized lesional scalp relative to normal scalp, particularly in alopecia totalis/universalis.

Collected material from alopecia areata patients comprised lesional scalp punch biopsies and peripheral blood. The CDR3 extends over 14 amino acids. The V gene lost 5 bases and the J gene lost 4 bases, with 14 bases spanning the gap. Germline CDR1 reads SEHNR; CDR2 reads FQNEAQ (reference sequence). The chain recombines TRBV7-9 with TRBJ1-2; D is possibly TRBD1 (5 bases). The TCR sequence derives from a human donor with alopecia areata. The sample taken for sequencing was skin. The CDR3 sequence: CASSPLQGIYGYTF. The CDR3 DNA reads TGTGCCAGCAGCCCCCTCCAGGGCATCTATGGCTACACCTTC.